This is a list of T cell receptor beta chains from one sample in a study of CD8 T cells in Susac syndrome. TCRdb re-derived calls from the immunoSEQ multiplex PCR reads in MiXCR, one entry per CDR3 protein. The sample includes about 290,000 distinct CDR3 sequences, 85% of them seen just once. The specimen was CD8+ T cells from PBMCs. The receptors come from a human donor with multiple sclerosis. CDR3s include the opening cysteine and the closing phenylalanine or tryptophan.

V	length	CDR3
TRBV27	13	CASSLTLRDGYTF
TRBV11-2	16	CASSLLAWTRRDEQYF
TRBV28	17	CASSSPGLAGDTDTQYF
TRBV4-1	13	CASRRDSYNEQFF
TRBV4-3	16	CASSQGRDSSTGELFF
TRBV7-9	17	CASSGLSGAGTYNEQFF
TRBV18	17	CASSPSAGALKNTEAFF
TRBV14	15	CASSQVAGAKNIQYF
TRBV19	12	CASKGGSSTAFF
TRBV27	14	CASSDGLSYNEQFF
TRBV30	13	CAWSPDLTDTQYF
TRBV27	14	CASRTLAAINEQFF
TRBV19	14	CASSYGTGTTEAFF
TRBV20-1	15	CSARPFVGNSYEQYF
TRBV12-3/TRBV12-4	15	CASSTLAPFIYEQYF
TRBV2	14	CASRGTGNYNEQFF
TRBV19	15	CASSTDRVGTDTQYF
TRBV24-1	14	CATSDPGTEGEQYF
TRBV6-5	13	CASSYSSSTEAFF
TRBV29-1	15	CSVWGMEDPDGGYTF
TRBV7-8	15	CASSLVASGRDEQFF
TRBV5-4	16	CASSLALAASSYEQYF
TRBV20-1	13	CSARGLGLAGGYF
TRBV10-3	13	CAIGDRANQPQHF
TRBV9	16	CASSGPAGEPGYGYTF
TRBV20-1	17	CSARDWYRDHMNTEAFF
TRBV24-1	16	CATSDLRPGIDNEQFF
TRBV3-1	15	CASSQDLRQEHTIYF
TRBV28	13	CASSLTGGWEQYF
TRBV29-1	17	CSVEGVFEAGDMNEQFF
TRBV2	15	CASSEGGGTPYEQYF
TRBV12-3/TRBV12-4	16	CASSPGGQSPYNEQFF
TRBV12-3/TRBV12-4	16	CASSLGGLAGADTQYF
TRBV4-1	18	CASSWTDDGAPTQETQYF
TRBV28	17	CASRTTGLAAYTDTQYF
TRBV9	18	CASSQYSGTSGWYNEQFF
TRBV7-2	13	CASSRVTTDTQYF
TRBV6-5	17	CASSYSPNLGAGKTQYF
TRBV18	20	CASSPYGDTLRLDFQETQYF
TRBV27	14	CASNIGSMNTEAFF
TRBV2	14	CASMGVGQHYGYTF
TRBV28	14	CASSFRVEPYEQYF
TRBV7-8	14	CASSLRTLAYEQYF
TRBV4-1	13	CASSQDPGQAAFF
TRBV5-5	15	CASSFSGITYNEQFF
TRBV7-2	15	CASSLEPGIGRGYTF
TRBV5-1	18	CASNYGLAGGPSIDEQFF
TRBV27	14	CASSLQGPGNTIYF
TRBV29-1	12	CSVLSGAGELFF
TRBV7-9	15	CASSQGLQNTDTQYF
TRBV12-3/TRBV12-4	14	CASSRDFLNYGYTF
TRBV15	12	CATSRGEETQYF
TRBV19	13	CASTPLHGSPLHF
TRBV3-1	17	CASSAIRTSGGYNEQFF
TRBV7-2	16	CASSLAGRGVQETQYF
TRBV7-9	15	CASSLGGRMFYEQFF
TRBV4-3	16	CASSQEWLSSYNEQFF
TRBV4-3	14	CASSQDLIVCAYTF